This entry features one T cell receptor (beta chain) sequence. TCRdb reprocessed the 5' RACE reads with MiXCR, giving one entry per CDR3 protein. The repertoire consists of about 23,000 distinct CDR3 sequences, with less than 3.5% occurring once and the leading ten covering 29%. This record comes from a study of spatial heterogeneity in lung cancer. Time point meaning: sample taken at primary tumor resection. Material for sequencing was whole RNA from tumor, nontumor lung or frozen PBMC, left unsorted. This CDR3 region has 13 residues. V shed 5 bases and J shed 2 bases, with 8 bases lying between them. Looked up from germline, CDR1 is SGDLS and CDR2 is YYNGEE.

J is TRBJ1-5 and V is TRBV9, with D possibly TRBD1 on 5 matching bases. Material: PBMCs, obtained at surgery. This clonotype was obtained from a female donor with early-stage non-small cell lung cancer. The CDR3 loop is CASSGGGNQPQHF. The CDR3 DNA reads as TGTGCCAGCAGTGGAGGGGGCAATCAGCCCCAGCATTTT.